The 24 T cell receptor beta chains in this list originate from one sample, sequenced in a study of shared clonotypes between healthy human individuals. CD45RO-negative cells were positively selected for CCR7, leaving out terminally differentiated effector memory CD45RA+ cells. The data were produced by immunoSEQ multiplex PCR, yet TCRdb's version contains in-frame clones alone and is incomplete. The data show roughly 650,000 clones, about 96% seen once. The material sequenced was naive CD8+ T cells sorted from blood. The origin of the receptors is a woman in her twenties or thirties in good health.

V and J are TRBV27 and TRBJ2-7; TRBD2 aligns across 7 bases. The CDR3 has 14 amino acids. The germline gives CDR1 MNHEY, CDR2 SMNVEV (reference sequence). Trimming cost V 6 bases and J 4 bases; bases outside gene matches: 9. CDR3 DNA: TGTGCCAGCAGCTATGGACTAGGGAAGTACGAGCAGTACTTC. The encoded protein is CASSYGLGKYEQYF.

This chain connects TRBV4-1 to TRBJ2-2, with D possibly TRBD1 on 5 matching bases. The CDR3 is made up of 17 amino acids. V was shortened by 4 bases and J by 1 base, with 16 bases between the two germline ends. Per the germline V gene, CDR1 is MGHRA and CDR2 is YSYEKL. CDR3 in DNA: TGCGCCAGCAGCCTAGACAGCCTTCGGGTGAACACCGGGGAGCTGTTTTTT. Residues: CASSLDSLRVNTGELFF.

Regarding this clone: Different DNA sequences within this sample yield the same CDR3. The chain couples TRBV7-9 to TRBJ2-7; D remains unclear. Between the trimmed V and J ends, which lost 1 base and 2 bases, there was a span of 9 bases. CDR3 length: 14 amino acids. From germline, CDR1 is SEHNR and CDR2 FQNEAQ (reference sequence). The chain's CDR3 is CASSLVGPTYEQYF. CDR3 coding DNA: TGTGCCAGCAGCTTAGTTGGGCCAACCTACGAGCAGTACTTC.

CDR3 residues: CASSSSEGYEQYF. DNA of the CDR3: TGTGCCAGCAGCTCCTCGGAGGGCTACGAGCAGTACTTC. V usage is TRBV7-3 and J usage is TRBJ2-7, with TRBD2 as a possible D gene (6 bases). This CDR3 is built from 13 residues. Germline-derived CDR1 and CDR2 are SGHTA and FQGTGA. V was cut by 4 bases and J by 3 bases, with 10 bases left in between.

The V and J genes are TRBV2 and TRBJ2-5, with D perhaps matching TRBD1 (6 bases). The CDR3 spans 15 residues. Trimming shortened V by 2 bases and J by 3 bases, and 13 bases separated the two germline ends. Germline assignment: CDR1 SNHLY and CDR2 FYNNEI. CDR3 sequence (DNA): TGTGCCAGCAGTGAACTTGGGGGCCTCGAAGAGACCCAGTACTTC. Translation gives CASSELGGLEETQYF.

The chain uses TRBV29-1 and TRBJ2-1; a weak D match, TRBD2 (5 bases). The germline V and J ends were trimmed by 7 bases and 2 bases, with 9 bases remaining between them. CDR3 length: 12 residues. Per germline, CDR1 SQVTM and CDR2 ANQGSEA. This CDR3 is CSAPGTYNEQFF. CDR3 coding DNA: TGCAGCGCCCCGGGAACCTACAATGAGCAGTTCTTC.

The chain carries TRBV5-6 and TRBJ1-2; D is perhaps TRBD1 (5 bases). The germline CDR1 and CDR2 sequences are SGHDT and YYEEEE. The CDR3 totals 16 residues. V lost 0 bases, J lost 1 base, and 13 bases lay in between. CDR3 region: CASSLATADNNYGYTF. In DNA, the CDR3 is TGTGCCAGCAGCTTGGCGACAGCGGACAATAACTATGGCTACACCTTC.

Remarks on this clone: Other DNA sequences in the same sample also yield this CDR3. This chain connects TRBV7-9 to TRBJ2-3; 8 positions agree with TRBD2. CDR1 SEHNR and CDR2 FQNEAQ come from the germline V gene (reference sequence). The CDR3 spans 15 residues. With 8 bases clipped from V and 1 base from J, the junction kept 8 bases outside the gene matches. The CDR3 region has the DNA TGTGCCAGCTCTAGCCTAGCGGGCCGCACAGATACGCAGTATTTT. As protein: CASSSLAGRTDTQYF.

The chain links TRBV6-6 to TRBJ2-3; D gene ambiguous. In germline, CDR1 is MNHNY, CDR2 SVGAGI (reference sequence). Deletions cut 2 bases from V and 0 bases from J, with 9 bases between. The CDR3 length is 15 residues. CDR3 in amino acids: CASSYGSTSTDTQYF. The CDR3 DNA is TGTGCCAGCAGTTACGGCAGCACTAGCACAGATACGCAGTATTTT.

This clone was seen just once. This chain connects TRBV25-1 to TRBJ2-3, with D unresolved. The germline gives CDR1 MGHDK, CDR2 SYGVNS. CDR3 length: 16 residues. The germline V and J ends were trimmed by 3 bases and 7 bases, with 20 bases remaining between them. The DNA of the CDR3 is TGTGCCAGCAGTGACGTCTTGAGCATTGGGGAAAATACGCAGTATTTT. It is translated as CASSDVLSIGENTQYF.

This rearrangement joins TRBV19 to TRBJ2-2, with TRBD1 identical over 7 bases. CDR1 LNHDA and CDR2 SQIVND come from the germline V gene (reference sequence). The V segment lost 3 bases and the J segment 1 base; nucleotides outside the gene matches: 5. The CDR3 has 16 residues. The CDR3 coding sequence is TGTGCCAGTAGTATTGACAGGGAGTGGAACACCGGGGAGCTGTTTTTT. It codes for CASSIDREWNTGELFF. Using reference TRBV19 and TRBJ2-2 for the parts outside the CDR3, the full variable domain is DGGITQSPKYLFRKEGQNVTLSCEQNLNHDAMYWYRQDPGQGLRLIYYSQIVNDFQKGDIAEGYSVSREKKESFPLTVTSAQKNPTAFYLCASSIDREWNTGELFFGEGSRLTVL.

The chain combines TRBV4-1 with TRBJ1-2, with D uncertain. The CDR3 has 15 residues. Deletions cut 3 bases from V and 0 bases from J, with 11 bases between. Germline V gene sequence: CDR1 MGHRA, CDR2 YSYEKL. Here the CDR3 DNA reads TGCGCCAGCAGCCACTCCCGGGCCCCTAACTATGGCTACACCTTC. Protein sequence: CASSHSRAPNYGYTF.

The rearrangement links TRBV29-1 to TRBJ2-5; D is unclear. CDR1 SQVTM and CDR2 ANQGSEA come from the germline V gene. The V and J ends lost 1 base and 5 bases respectively, with 5 bases between them. The CDR3 sequence is 11 residues long. The CDR3 region is CSVEVDETQYF. CDR3 DNA sequence: TGCAGCGTTGAAGTTGATGAGACCCAGTACTTC.

The sample holds one count of this clone. This chain links TRBV27 with TRBJ1-2, with TRBD1 as a possible D gene (6 bases). V was clipped by 0 bases and J by 7 bases, with 18 bases between them. The CDR3 runs to 16 residues. CDR1 and CDR2 (germline): MNHEY, SMNVEV (reference sequence). CDR3 nucleotides: TGTGCCAGCAGTTTATCGAGCACAGGGTCCCTCTCTGGCTACACCTTC. Its protein is CASSLSSTGSLSGYTF.

A few counts support this clone. J is TRBJ1-2 and V is TRBV14, with D perhaps TRBD1 (5 bases). Deletions cut 1 base from V and 4 bases from J, with 10 bases between. The germline gives CDR1 SGHDN, CDR2 FVKESK. This CDR3 region has 14 residues. This CDR3 reads CASSQVQGPYGYTF. CDR3 coding DNA: TGTGCCAGCAGCCAAGTGCAGGGACCCTATGGCTACACCTTC.

The chain has TRBV27 and TRBJ2-7; D possibly corresponds to TRBD1 (5 bases). The CDR3 sequence is 13 residues long. Germline V CDR1 and CDR2: MNHEY, SMNVEV (reference sequence). V shed 8 bases and J shed 1 base, with 12 bases lying between them. The CDR3 region is CASALDSSYEQYF. CDR3 DNA sequence: TGTGCCAGCGCCCTTGACAGTTCCTACGAGCAGTACTTC.

CDR3 sequence: CASSLLQGAYYNEQFF. CDR3 nucleotides: TGTGCCAGCAGTTTATTACAGGGGGCCTACTACAATGAGCAGTTCTTC. V and J are TRBV27 and TRBJ2-1, with TRBD1 matching over 9 bases. Germline CDR1 MNHEY, CDR2 SMNVEV (reference sequence). This CDR3 is 16 amino acids long. J gave up 3 bases and V 1 base, and 4 bases lay outside the gene matches.

The chain uses TRBV2 and TRBJ2-7, with D perhaps TRBD2 (5 bases). Trimming cost V 5 bases and J 7 bases, with 21 bases left between them. The length of the CDR3 is 15 residues. Germline CDR1 SNHLY, CDR2 FYNNEI. The CDR3 loop is CASSKSELVVWEQYF. CDR3 nucleotide sequence: TGTGCCAGCAGTAAATCAGAACTAGTGGTCTGGGAGCAGTACTTC.

The gene calls are TRBV7-9 and TRBJ1-2, with D unclear. Per the germline V gene, CDR1 is SEHNR and CDR2 is FQNEAQ (reference sequence). The CDR3 has 11 residues. The germline V and J ends were trimmed by 1 base and 8 bases, with 5 bases remaining between them. This chain's CDR3 is CASSLEVGYTF. The DNA of the CDR3 is TGTGCCAGCAGCTTAGAGGTCGGCTACACCTTC.

This chain links TRBV25-1 with TRBJ2-1; D not certain. Germline assignment: CDR1 MGHDK and CDR2 SYGVNS. The CDR3 has 11 residues. V lost 4 bases to trimming and J lost 8 bases, with 6 bases between them. The CDR3 spells CASSGGYEQFF. CDR3 DNA: TGTGCCAGCAGTGGAGGCTATGAGCAGTTCTTC.

The chain uses TRBV27 and TRBJ1-1, with 9 bases aligning to TRBD1. There are 12 residues in the CDR3. Germline V gene data show CDR1 as MNHEY and CDR2 as SMNVEV (reference sequence). The J segment lost 11 bases and the V segment lost 6 bases, leaving 7 bases of the junction unmatched. The chain's CDR3 is CASRTGGERAFF. The CDR3 coding sequence is TGTGCCAGCAGAACAGGGGGCGAGAGGGCTTTCTTT.

The chain joins TRBV10-2 to TRBJ2-1; possible D gene TRBD1, 6 bases. In germline, CDR1 is WSHSY, CDR2 SAAADI. Deletions cut 9 bases from V and 5 bases from J, with 14 bases between. The length of the CDR3 is 13 residues. The CDR3 sequence: CASRTGSHNEQFF. The CDR3 nucleotides are TGCGCCAGTCGAACAGGGTCTCACAATGAGCAGTTCTTC.

The chain is built from TRBV9 and TRBJ1-2; possible D gene TRBD1, 6 bases. Germline V gene data show CDR1 as SGDLS and CDR2 as YYNGEE. V was trimmed by 0 bases and J by 7 bases, leaving 10 bases between them. The CDR3 sequence is 13 residues long. The CDR3 DNA reads as TGTGCCAGCAGCGTAGCACAGGGTTTTGGCTACACCTTC. Amino acid sequence: CASSVAQGFGYTF.

The chain is built from TRBV27 and TRBJ2-3; D remains ambiguous. The CDR3 sequence is 14 residues long. The V end lost 0 bases, the J end lost 0 bases, and 4 bases lay between the germline ends. CDR1 is MNHEY, CDR2 SMNVEV, per germline (reference sequence). CDR3 residues: CASSLSLSTDTQYF. The CDR3 DNA sequence: TGTGCCAGCAGTTTATCGCTAAGCACAGATACGCAGTATTTT.